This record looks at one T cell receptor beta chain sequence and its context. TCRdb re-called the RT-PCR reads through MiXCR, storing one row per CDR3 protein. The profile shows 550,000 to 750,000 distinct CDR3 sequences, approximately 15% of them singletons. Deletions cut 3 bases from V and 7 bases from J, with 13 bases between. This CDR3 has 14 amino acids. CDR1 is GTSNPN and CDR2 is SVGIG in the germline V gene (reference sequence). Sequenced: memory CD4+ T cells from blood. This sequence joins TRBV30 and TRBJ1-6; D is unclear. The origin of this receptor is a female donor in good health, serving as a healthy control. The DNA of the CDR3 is TGTGCCTGGAGGTCCGAAGGGTACAATTCACCCCTCCACTTT. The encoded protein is CAWRSEGYNSPLHF.